This T cell receptor beta chain was recorded in a study of T cell clonality in common variable immunodeficiency. Findings of the study overall: Authors noted CVID clonality's cause needs subpopulation repertoire sequencing. Fewer TCRbeta clones were shared among CVID subjects than controls.

V was clipped by 0 bases and J by 3 bases, with 10 bases between them. This CDR3 is 14 amino acids long. CDR1 and CDR2 from the germline V gene are DFQATT and SNEGSKA (reference sequence). This clone was found many times. The antigen remains unidentified. The read is 3 residues too short to cover the CDR3 end, so that end is filled in from the germline J gene. This table comes from immunoSEQ multiplex PCR, and its TCRdb copy is limited to in-frame clones, with some not included. The sample presents about 32,000 clones, none singletons. V is TRBV20-1 and J is TRBJ2-3; tentatively, D is TRBD1 (5 bases). The sequenced sample was peripheral blood mononuclear cells. The TCR was taken from a person between 18 and 75 years old in good health. CDR3 region: CSARDRVGTDTQYF. CDR3 bases read: TGCAGTGCTAGAGACAGGGTAGGGACAGATACG.